This T cell receptor (beta chain) was identified in a study of early T cells in non-severe SARS-CoV-2 infection. In the study overall: With bulk RNA from unsorted whole blood as input, sequencing yielded unpaired chains. Notes on the study in general: VDJdb-based annotation leaned toward anti-spike CD8 responses and missed private and CD4 specificities.

Trimming took 1 base from V and 4 from J; bases not matched to a gene: 6. Germline V CDR1 and CDR2: LGHNA, YSLEER. This CDR3 is built from 15 residues. cDNA molecules, individually, were tagged with unique molecular identifiers. TCRdb re-derived calls from the 5' RACE reads in MiXCR, one entry per CDR3 protein. The sample has roughly 25,000 distinct CDR3 sequences; approximately 5.1% are singletons. This clonotype was seen repeatedly, ten times or more. The antigen is not known. This TCR was recovered from an adult who was a healthcare worker with PCR-confirmed SARS-CoV-2 infection or an uninfected control (not recorded which). The chain combines TRBV4-3 with TRBJ1-2, with 7 bases aligning to TRBD1. Specimen: whole blood. The CDR3 loop reads CASSQGAGGAYGYTF. CDR3 DNA: TGCGCCAGCAGCCAAGGGGCAGGGGGTGCCTATGGCTACACCTTC.